This T cell receptor (beta chain) stems from a study of tumour-infiltrating T cells in Burkitt lymphoma. Study as a whole: The Burkitt lymphoma cohort spanned all epidemiological subtypes. Regarding the study as a whole: Several public clonotypes were shared across many Burkitt lymphoma patients.

Germline CDR1 and CDR2: SNHLY and FYNNEI. V was clipped by 1 base and J by 2 bases, with 8 bases between them. The CDR3 runs 14 residues. This clone was counted a few times. Its specificity is unknown. Libraries were prepared by immunoSEQ multiplex PCR; TCRdb keeps only in-frame clonotypes and omits some of them. Of some 4,000 clones in the sample, more than 13% are singletons; the top ten hold approximately 20%. This receptor was taken from a human donor with Burkitt lymphoma. The source material was tumor tissue. This chain joins TRBV2 and TRBJ1-2; no clear D gene. CDR3 protein: CASSEEGTNYGYTF. The CDR3 coding sequence is TGTGCCAGCAGTGAAGAGGGAACCAACTATGGCTACACCTTC.